This T cell receptor (beta chain) was retrieved from a study of response to subunit inactivated influenza vaccine (dated by TCRdb to about 2018). Describing the broader study: The study used deep quantitative T cell receptor repertoire profiling to track responses to a trivalent subunit inactivated influenza vaccine.

A distance of 14 bases separates the germline ends of V and J, which lose 6 bases and 2 bases respectively. The germline V gene encodes CDR1 DFQATT and CDR2 SNEGSKA (reference sequence). Spanning cysteine to phenylalanine, the CDR3 consists of 14 amino acids. Only the CDR3 portion is preserved as DNA: 42 bases, with reading frame beginning at the first base. Overall study results and their limits: The authors proposed that each seasonal influenza vaccination may bring in only a limited number of new T cells.

The library was made by RT-PCR. For sequencing, an Illumina HiSeq 2500 was employed. Through fastp at Q25 and MiXCR, TCRdb rebuilt clones from the public reads, retaining in-frame beta chains. When rows share a CDR3 protein, they turn into one entry using the most common DNA and genes. This sample comprises around 580,000 distinct CDR3 sequences, 12% to 15% of them detected only once. Over 8.5% of the sample rests with the top ten. Concerning this clonotype itself: Its antigen is not yet known. No base-level quality is on record; no much larger clone is a single base apart.

The clonotype comes from a man in his fifties or sixties who received an inactivated influenza vaccine. Donor details come from another sample of the same person, matched by shared clones. This receptor chain uses TRBV20-1 and TRBJ1-5, with no confident D gene call. The sample here was PBMCs from blood, taken about 11 days after vaccination. CDR3 protein: CSAPGGSGNQPQHF. The DNA sequence is given as TGCAGTGCCCCCGGCGGGTCAGGCAATCAGCCCCAGCATTTT.